Below are 2 T cell receptor beta chains sequenced from a single sample in a study of shared clonotypes between healthy human individuals. Data came from immunoSEQ multiplex PCR; TCRdb stores just in-frame clones and leaves some out. In the table there are fewer than 600,000 clones, approximately 79% of which are singletons. Sequencing was carried out using PBMCs. The receptors derive from a woman in her thirties or forties in good health. Some clones in this sample may be carry-over from other donors' samples.

The chain couples TRBV7-9 to TRBJ2-7; 11 bases fit TRBD2. Trimming at V came to 5 bases and at J to 2 bases, leaving 8 bases not matched to a gene. CDR3 size: 16 residues. The V gene's germline CDR1 is SEHNR and CDR2 FQNEAQ (reference sequence). The CDR3 sequence: CASSPPKGLAAYEQYF. CDR3 DNA: TGTGCCAGCAGCCCGCCCAAGGGACTAGCGGCCTACGAGCAGTACTTC. Combining the CDR3 with reference TRBV7-9 and TRBJ2-7 gives the whole variable domain DTGVSQNPRHKITKRGQNVTFRCDPISEHNRLYWYRQTLGQGPEFLTYFQNEAQLEKSRLLSDRFSAERPKGSFSTLEIQRTEQGDSAMYLCASSPPKGLAAYEQYFGPGTRLTVT.

This clone was detected only once. The CDR3 reads CASSRDRSSYNEQFF. In nucleotides, the CDR3 is TGTGCCAGCAGCCGGGACAGGAGCTCCTACAATGAGCAGTTCTTC. This chain uses TRBV5-6 with TRBJ2-1, with 8 positions matching TRBD1. Germline lookup yields CDR1 SGHDT and CDR2 YYEEEE. V dropped 4 bases and J dropped 0; count of bases not matched to a gene: 3. The CDR3 extends over 15 amino acids.